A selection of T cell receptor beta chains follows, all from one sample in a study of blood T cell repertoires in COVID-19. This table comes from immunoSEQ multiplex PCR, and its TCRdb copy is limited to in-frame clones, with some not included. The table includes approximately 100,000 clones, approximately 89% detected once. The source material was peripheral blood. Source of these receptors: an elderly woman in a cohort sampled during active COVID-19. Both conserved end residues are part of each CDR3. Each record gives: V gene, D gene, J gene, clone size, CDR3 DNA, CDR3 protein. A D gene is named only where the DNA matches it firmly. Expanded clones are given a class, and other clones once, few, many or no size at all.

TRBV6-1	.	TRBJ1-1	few	TGTGCCAGCAGTGAAGCCCTCCTAGGGGACAAAGCTTTCTTT	CASSEALLGDKAFF
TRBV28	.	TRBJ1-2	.	TGTGCCAGCAGTACACCCGGCCCTTCGACAGCCAACTATGGCTACACCTTC	CASSTPGPSTANYGYTF
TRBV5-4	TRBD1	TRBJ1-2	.	TGTGCCAGCAAATTCGACAGGGACTATGGCTACACCTTC	CASKFDRDYGYTF
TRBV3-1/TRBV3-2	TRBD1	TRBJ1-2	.	TGTGCCAGCAGCCCCCGGGGACAGTCCTATGGCTACACCTTC	CASSPRGQSYGYTF
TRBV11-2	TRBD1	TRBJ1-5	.	TGTGCCAGCAGCCGACTAGGGACAGGGGCTAATCAGCCCCAGCATTTT	CASSRLGTGANQPQHF
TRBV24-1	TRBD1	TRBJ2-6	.	TGTGCCACCAGTGACTCCCGGACAGGGGCTGGGGCCAACGTCCTGACTTTC	CATSDSRTGAGANVLTF
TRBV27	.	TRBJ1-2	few	TGTGCCAGCAGTTTTGGAGGGGCCATATCTAACTATGGCTACACCTTC	CASSFGGAISNYGYTF
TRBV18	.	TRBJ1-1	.	TGTGCCAGCTCACCACCGTTGGGAGGGAGCACTGAAGCTTTCTTT	CASSPPLGGSTEAFF
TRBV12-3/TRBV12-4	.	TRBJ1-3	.	TGTGCCAGCCACAACGGGGTAATCGACACCATATATTTT	CASHNGVIDTIYF
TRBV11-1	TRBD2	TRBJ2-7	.	TGTGCCAGCAGCTTACAACGACTAGCAGACCTCTACGAGCAGTACTTC	CASSLQRLADLYEQYF
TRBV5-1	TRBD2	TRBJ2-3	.	TGCGCCAGCAGCCGGGACTACACAGATACGCAGTATTTT	CASSRDYTDTQYF
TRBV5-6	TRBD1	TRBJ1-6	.	TGTGCCAGCAGCCAAGGGACAGGCCTTAATTCACCCCTCCACTTT	CASSQGTGLNSPLHF
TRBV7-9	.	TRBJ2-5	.	TGTGCCAGCAGCTTAGAGGGGCTAGCGAACCAAGAGACCCAGTACTTC	CASSLEGLANQETQYF
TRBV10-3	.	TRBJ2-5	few	TGTGCCATCAGTGAGGGCGGGTCGGAGACCCAGTACTTC	CAISEGGSETQYF
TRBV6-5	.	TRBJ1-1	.	TGTGCCAGCAGTCCAGCGACAGGTTCTCTGGGGTGGGCTTTCTTT	CASSPATGSLGWAFF
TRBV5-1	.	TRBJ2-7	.	TGCGCCAGCAGCTCTCCGACGGGGAGCTCCTACGAGCAGTACTTC	CASSSPTGSSYEQYF
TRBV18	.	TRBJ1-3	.	TGTGCCAGCTCACTGAAGACAGGTTCTGGAAACACCATATATTTT	CASSLKTGSGNTIYF
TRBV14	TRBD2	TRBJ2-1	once	TGTGCCACAAACACCGGACTAGCGGGTGGCAATGAGCAGTTCTTC	CATNTGLAGGNEQFF
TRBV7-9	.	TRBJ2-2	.	TGTGCCAGCAGCTGGGGACTGTACACCGGGGAGCTGTTTTTT	CASSWGLYTGELFF
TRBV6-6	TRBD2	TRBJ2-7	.	TGTGCCAGCAGTCGGGCCTCGGGTGGCGGGGGAAGGGGCGAGCAGTACTTC	CASSRASGGGGRGEQYF
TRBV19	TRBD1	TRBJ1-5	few	TGTGCCAGTAGTACCCGACAGGGTGGGAATCAGCCCCAGCATTTT	CASSTRQGGNQPQHF
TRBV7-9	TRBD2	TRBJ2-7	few	TGTGCCAGCAGCTTATCCCCGGTTAGCGGGATAACCTACGAGCAGTACTTC	CASSLSPVSGITYEQYF
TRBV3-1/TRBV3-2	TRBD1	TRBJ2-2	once	TGTGCCAGCAGCCAGGGAGACAGGGGTGTTACCGGGGAGCTGTTTTTT	CASSQGDRGVTGELFF
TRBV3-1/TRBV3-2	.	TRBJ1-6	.	TGTGCCAGCAGCCTTACAGGCAGTAATTCACCCCTCCACTTT	CASSLTGSNSPLHF
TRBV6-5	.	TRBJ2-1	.	TGTGCCAGCAGTTACCTCCAGGGTGTAAATGAGCAGTTCTTC	CASSYLQGVNEQFF
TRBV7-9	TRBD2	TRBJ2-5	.	TGTGCCAGCAGCTGGGGGAAGCTAGCGGTATTTCAAGAGACCCAGTACTTC	CASSWGKLAVFQETQYF
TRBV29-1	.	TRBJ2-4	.	TGCAGCGTTGTGGACATACTCGACATTCAGTACTTC	CSVVDILDIQYF
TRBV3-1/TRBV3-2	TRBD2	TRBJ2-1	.	TGTGCCAGCGATAACACGGGGGGCAATGAGCAGTTCTTC	CASDNTGGNEQFF
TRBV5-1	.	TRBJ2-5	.	TGCGCCAGCAGCTCGAAGGGGGAGACCCAGTACTTC	CASSSKGETQYF
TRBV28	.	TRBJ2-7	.	TGTGCCAGCAGCCTCCAGGGTACACGCTCCTACGAGCAGTACTTC	CASSLQGTRSYEQYF
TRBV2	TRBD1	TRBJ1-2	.	TGTGCCAGCAGTGATTCAGGGACAGGGGGTGTTTATGGCTACACCTTC	CASSDSGTGGVYGYTF
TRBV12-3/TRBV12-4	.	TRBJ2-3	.	TGTGCCAGCAGTTTGACTCGACTTACGCAGTATTTT	CASSLTRLTQYF
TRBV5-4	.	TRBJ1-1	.	TGTGCCAGCAGACCCCAAGGTGCGGGCCCGAACACTGAAGCTTTCTTT	CASRPQGAGPNTEAFF
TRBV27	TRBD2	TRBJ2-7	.	TGTGCCAGCAGTTTGACTAGCGGGAGAGCTTCGCCCTACGAGCAGTACTTC	CASSLTSGRASPYEQYF
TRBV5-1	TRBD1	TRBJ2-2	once	TGCGCCAGCAGCGGAGGGACAGGGAACACCGGGGAGCTGTTTTTT	CASSGGTGNTGELFF
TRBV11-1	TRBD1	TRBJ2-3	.	TGTGCCAGCAGGGGGACAGAAAGGGGCACAGATACGCAGTATTTT	CASRGTERGTDTQYF
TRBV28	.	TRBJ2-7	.	TGTGCCAGCAGTTTATGGGGTGGGGACTTAACCTACGAGCAGTACTTC	CASSLWGGDLTYEQYF
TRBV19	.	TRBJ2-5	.	TGTGCCAGTACTAATACCGGGGAGACCCAGTACTTC	CASTNTGETQYF
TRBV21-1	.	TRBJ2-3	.	TGTGCCAGCAGCAAAGAAGGTGTCGGGGGATGCACAGATACGCAGTATTTT	CASSKEGVGGCTDTQYF
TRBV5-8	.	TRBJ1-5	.	TGTGCCAGCAGTTTAGGGACTCAGCGTCAGCCCCAGCATTTT	CASSLGTQRQPQHF
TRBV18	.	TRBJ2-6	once	TGTGCCAGCTCACCTGGGGCCTCTGGGGCCAACGTCCTGACTTTC	CASSPGASGANVLTF
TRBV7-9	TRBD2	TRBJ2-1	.	TGTGCCAGCGGTGGACTAGCGGAAAGGGAGCAGTTCTTC	CASGGLAEREQFF
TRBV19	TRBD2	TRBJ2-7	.	TGTGCCAGTAGTCCATTAGCGGGAGGCTTCTCCGAGCAGTACTTC	CASSPLAGGFSEQYF
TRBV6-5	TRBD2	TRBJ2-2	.	TGTGCCAGCTGGGGACTAGCGGGGAACACCGGGGAGCTGTTTTTT	CASWGLAGNTGELFF
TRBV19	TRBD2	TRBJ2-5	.	TGTGCCAGTACCGAAAGCGGGGCGGGGACCCAGTACTTC	CASTESGAGTQYF
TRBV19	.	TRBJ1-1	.	TGTGCCAGTAGTATCTTCCTGAACACTGAAGCTTTCTTT	CASSIFLNTEAFF
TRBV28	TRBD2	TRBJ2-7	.	TGTGCCAGCACCTTAGGACTAGCAGACTCCTACGAGCAGTACTTC	CASTLGLADSYEQYF
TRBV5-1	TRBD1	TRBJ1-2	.	TGCGCCAGCACGCAAGGGGGCGATGGCTACACCTTC	CASTQGGDGYTF
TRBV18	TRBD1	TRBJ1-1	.	TGTGCCAGCTCACCAGCACAAAGGGGGCAAGGCACTGAAGCTTTCTTT	CASSPAQRGQGTEAFF
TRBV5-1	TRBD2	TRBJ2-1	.	TGCGCCAGCAGCGGAAGGACTAGCGGGACCAACAATGAGCAGTTCTTC	CASSGRTSGTNNEQFF
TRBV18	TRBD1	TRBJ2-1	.	TGTGCCAGCTCACCACGGACAGGGAGCAATGAGCAGTTCTTC	CASSPRTGSNEQFF